The present T cell receptor beta chain was sequenced within a study of cytomegalovirus exposure and HLA in healthy donors. On the study more broadly: The same platform as the approximately 660 first-cohort repertoires was used for the 110 or so validation repertoires, a later analysis reported.

As to this clone: Its cognate antigen is unknown.

Overall study findings and caveats: Investigators reported approximately 170 TCR beta chains as tied to cytomegalovirus. In vitro experiments confirmed that three CMV-associated chains were specific for CMV antigens. As was reported, the classifier diagnosed cytomegalovirus status with high specificity and sensitivity.

Assay used: immunoSEQ multiplex PCR; TCRdb lists only in-frame clones, some missing. The sample yields over 55,000 clones, 90% to 97% seen once. CDR1 MNHEY and CDR2 SMNVEV come from the germline V gene (reference sequence). V lost 5 bases and J 4 bases, leaving 14 bases between the germline ends. This CDR3 has 14 amino acids. The V gene is TRBV27, the J gene TRBJ1-1, with D uncertain. Sequences were obtained from PBMCs. The clonotype originates from a man aged 18 to 29 in good health and CMV-seronegative. The CDR3 coding sequence is TGTGCCAGCAGTCCTTTGGGAGTGGGCACTGAAGCTTTCTTT. Translation gives CASSPLGVGTEAFF.